The present T cell receptor (beta chain) was sequenced within a study of shared clonotypes between healthy human individuals. The assay was immunoSEQ multiplex PCR, and TCRdb's table has in-frame clones only and misses some. This sample has 550,000 to 700,000 clones, with around 73% found just once. The length of the CDR3 is 14 residues. Germline CDR1 WSHSY, CDR2 SAAADI. V was pared by 8 bases and J by 7 bases, with 13 bases of the junction left unmatched. Sequences were obtained from memory CD4+ T cells sorted from blood. As for subset: CD45RA-negative fraction. The chain recombines TRBV10-2 with TRBJ2-7, with TRBD2 identical over 8 bases. The receptor's source is a woman aged 25-40 years in good health. The CDR3 DNA is TGCGCCAGCCAAAACCCGACTAGCGCTAGTGAGCAGTACTTC. Protein product: CASQNPTSASEQYF.